The clone carrying this T cell receptor (beta chain) was recorded only once. The sample holds other DNA sequences that translate to the same CDR3. The sample originates from a study of shared clonotypes between healthy human individuals. Trimming removed 3 bases from V and 6 bases from J; junction bases left unmatched: 2. Germline CDR1 SEHNR, CDR2 FQNEAQ (reference sequence). This CDR3 region has 12 residues. Profiled with immunoSEQ multiplex PCR; TCRdb holds only in-frame clones, not every one. The profile shows 1.5 million to 2.5 million clones, approximately 95% of them singletons. Naive CD8 cells lacked CD45RO, underwent positive selection for CCR7 and left out terminally differentiated effector memory CD45RA+ cells.

This clonotype originated in a young man in good health. This sequence joins TRBV7-9 and TRBJ2-7, with TRBD1 matching 7 bases. Sequenced input: naive CD8+ T cells sorted from blood. The CDR3 region has the DNA TGTGCCAGCAGCTTGTCAGGGGGCGAGCAGTACTTC. It is translated as CASSLSGGEQYF.